This T cell receptor (beta chain) appears in the sequencing data of a study of CD8 T cells in Susac syndrome. The junction had 5 bases not matched to a gene; V was cut back by 6 bases and J by 1 base. This CDR3 contains 14 residues. RNA in amounts of 0.5 to 1 ug was reverse transcribed with random hexamers. TCRdb ran MiXCR on the immunoSEQ multiplex PCR reads and lists one entry per CDR3 protein. The data show more than 150,000 distinct CDR3 sequences, around 95% seen once. The receptor comes from a human donor with multiple sclerosis. The chain employs TRBV12-3 or TRBV12-4 and TRBJ1-1, with 7 bases identical to TRBD1. The sample consisted of CD8+ T cells from PBMCs. CDR3 nucleotide sequence: TGTGCCAGCAGCTGGGACAGCCGGAACACTGAAGCTTTCTTT. It specifies CASSWDSRNTEAFF.